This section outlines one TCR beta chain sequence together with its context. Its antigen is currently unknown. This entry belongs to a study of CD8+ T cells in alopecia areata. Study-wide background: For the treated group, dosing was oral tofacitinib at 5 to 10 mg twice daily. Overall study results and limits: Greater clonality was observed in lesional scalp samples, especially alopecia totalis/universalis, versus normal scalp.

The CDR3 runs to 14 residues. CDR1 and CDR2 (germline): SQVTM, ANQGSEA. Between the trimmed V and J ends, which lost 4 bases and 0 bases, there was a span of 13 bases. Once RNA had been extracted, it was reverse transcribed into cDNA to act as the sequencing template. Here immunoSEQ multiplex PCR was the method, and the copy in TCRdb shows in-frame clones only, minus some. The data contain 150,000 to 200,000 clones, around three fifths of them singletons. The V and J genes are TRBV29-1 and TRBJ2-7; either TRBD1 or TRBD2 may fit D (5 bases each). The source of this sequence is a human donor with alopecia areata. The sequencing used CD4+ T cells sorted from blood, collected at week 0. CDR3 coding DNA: TGCAGCGTTGGTGCCACGGGACGCTCCTACGAGCAGTACTTC. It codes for CSVGATGRSYEQYF.